Listed here is a single T cell receptor beta chain. The sample is drawn from a study of blood T cell repertoires in COVID-19. Study context: Some COVID-19 samples were acute and others convalescent; all came from the United States, Italy and Spain. PBMCs, B-cell-depleted T cells, or T cells were the source of the cDNA or gDNA that made up the material.

Libraries were prepared by immunoSEQ multiplex PCR; TCRdb keeps only in-frame clonotypes and omits some of them. This table holds roughly 71,000 clones, almost 85% found once. Trimming removed 1 base at V and 3 bases at J, with 9 bases between. Germline CDR1 PRHDT, CDR2 FYEKMQ (reference sequence). This CDR3 is 15 amino acids long. The chain has TRBV13 and TRBJ2-2; tentative D call: TRBD2 (6 bases). This TCR was sampled from a man in his forties or fifties with active COVID-19. Sequences were obtained from peripheral blood. CDR3 sequence reads: CASSLAGTDTGELFF. In DNA form, the CDR3 reads TGTGCCAGCAGCTTAGCCGGGACTGACACCGGGGAGCTGTTTTTT. The entire variable domain, with the rest obtained from reference TRBV13 and TRBJ2-2, is as follows: AAGVIQSPRHLIKEKRETATLKCYPIPRHDTVYWYQQGPGQDPQFLISFYEKMQSDKGSIPDRFSAQQFSDYHSELNMSSLELGDSALYFCASSLAGTDTGELFFGEGSRLTVL.